Listed below are T cell receptor beta chains from one sample, sequenced in a study of T cell repertoires in cytomegalovirus infection. TCRdb reprocessed the reads via MiXCR and lists one record per CDR3 protein. The profile covers more than 350,000 distinct CDR3 sequences, with 30% to 40% appearing a single time and approximately 14% taken by the ten largest. The material sequenced was PBMCs. These TCRs come from a human donor in good health (CMV status not recorded). Some clones in this sample may be carry-over from other donors' samples. The CDR3 runs from the conserved cysteine through the conserved F or W. A D gene is named only where the DNA matches it firmly. Clone size, where shown, is once, few, many, or a class for clones that have expanded.

v_call: TRBV5-5; clone_size: few; d_call: TRBD1; j_call: TRBJ1-2; cdr3_aa: CASSLAGQGAYGYTF; cdr3_nt: TGTGCCAGCAGCTTGGCGGGACAGGGAGCCTATGGCTACACCTTC
v_call: TRBV19; clone_size: few; d_call: NA; j_call: TRBJ1-2; cdr3_aa: CASSIRENYGYTF; cdr3_nt: TGTGCCAGTAGTATTCGGGAGAACTATGGCTACACCTTC
v_call: TRBV12-3/TRBV12-4; clone_size: few; d_call: NA; j_call: TRBJ1-4; cdr3_aa: CASSYTQTMLFF; cdr3_nt: TGTGCCAGCAGTTACACGCAGACAATGCTGTTTTTT
v_call: TRBV29-1; clone_size: many; d_call: NA; j_call: TRBJ2-3; cdr3_aa: CSVRTLDLTGRQYF; cdr3_nt: TGCAGCGTTAGAACCCTGGACCTCACGGGGAGGCAGTATTTT
v_call: TRBV20-1; clone_size: few; d_call: NA; j_call: TRBJ2-7; cdr3_aa: CSATHGSYEQYF; cdr3_nt: TGCAGTGCTACTCACGGTTCCTACGAGCAGTACTTC
v_call: TRBV6-2/TRBV6-3; clone_size: NA; d_call: TRBD1; j_call: TRBJ2-2; cdr3_aa: CASSYMGQANTGELFF; cdr3_nt: TGTGCCAGCAGTTACATGGGACAGGCGAACACCGGGGAGCTGTTTTTT
v_call: TRBV7-9; clone_size: many; d_call: TRBD1; j_call: TRBJ2-1; cdr3_aa: CASSPWTGSMNEQFF; cdr3_nt: TGTGCCAGCAGCCCATGGACAGGGAGTATGAATGAGCAGTTCTTC
v_call: TRBV7-3; clone_size: NA; d_call: TRBD2; j_call: TRBJ2-2; cdr3_aa: CASGTAGGPAGELFF; cdr3_nt: TGTGCCAGCGGGACAGCGGGGGGACCCGCCGGGGAGCTGTTTTTT
v_call: TRBV19; clone_size: NA; d_call: TRBD1; j_call: TRBJ1-1; cdr3_aa: CASSMRGLGWTEAFF; cdr3_nt: TGTGCCAGTAGTATGAGGGGGCTAGGGTGGACTGAAGCTTTCTTT
v_call: TRBV12-3/TRBV12-4; clone_size: NA; d_call: NA; j_call: TRBJ1-3; cdr3_aa: CASSLEVTTGNTIYF; cdr3_nt: TGTGCCAGCAGTTTGGAGGTTACCACTGGAAACACCATATATTTT
v_call: TRBV15; clone_size: NA; d_call: TRBD1; j_call: TRBJ1-1; cdr3_aa: CATSRDRAGAEAFF; cdr3_nt: TGTGCCACCAGCCGGGACAGGGCGGGAGCTGAAGCTTTCTTT
v_call: TRBV12-3/TRBV12-4; clone_size: once; d_call: NA; j_call: TRBJ1-4; cdr3_aa: CARSLLGREEKLFF; cdr3_nt: TGTGCCAGGAGTTTACTGGGGAGAGAGGAAAAACTGTTTTTT
v_call: TRBV24-1; clone_size: NA; d_call: NA; j_call: TRBJ1-6; cdr3_aa: CATSDPGTEFPMGRNSPLHF; cdr3_nt: TGTGCCACCAGTGATCCCGGGACTGAGTTCCCCATGGGCCGGAATTCACCCCTCCACTTT
v_call: TRBV7-9; clone_size: NA; d_call: NA; j_call: TRBJ2-7; cdr3_aa: CASTLNPPEGNYEQYF; cdr3_nt: TGTGCCAGCACCTTAAACCCCCCAGAAGGAAACTACGAGCAGTACTTC
v_call: TRBV19; clone_size: many; d_call: NA; j_call: TRBJ1-5; cdr3_aa: CASSSRGVGGNQPQHF; cdr3_nt: TGTGCCAGTAGTAGCCGTGGAGTAGGTGGGAATCAGCCCCAGCATTTT
v_call: TRBV11-2; clone_size: many; d_call: NA; j_call: TRBJ1-3; cdr3_aa: CASSLYGNTIYF; cdr3_nt: TGTGCCAGCAGCCTTTACGGAAACACCATATATTTT
v_call: TRBV19; clone_size: few; d_call: TRBD2; j_call: TRBJ2-3; cdr3_aa: CASSGGLAGSDTQYF; cdr3_nt: TGTGCCAGTAGTGGGGGACTAGCGGGGTCAGATACGCAGTATTTT
v_call: TRBV20-1; clone_size: once; d_call: TRBD1; j_call: TRBJ1-3; cdr3_aa: CSARDPRDRGKDTIYF; cdr3_nt: TGCAGTGCTAGAGACCCCCGCGACAGGGGTAAAGACACCATATATTTT
v_call: TRBV28; clone_size: many; d_call: NA; j_call: TRBJ1-5; cdr3_aa: CASSSGANQPQHF; cdr3_nt: TGTGCCAGCAGTTCCGGGGCTAATCAGCCCCAGCATTTT
v_call: TRBV6-6; clone_size: NA; d_call: NA; j_call: TRBJ2-1; cdr3_aa: CASSYSRGTAYNEQLF; cdr3_nt: TGTGCCAGCAGTTACTCGAGGGGTACAGCCTACAATGAGCAGTTATTC
v_call: TRBV20-1; clone_size: NA; d_call: NA; j_call: TRBJ1-4; cdr3_aa: CSARDPSARRNNEKLFF; cdr3_nt: TGCAGTGCTAGAGATCCGTCCGCGAGGCGTAATAATGAAAAACTGTTTTTT
v_call: TRBV6-1; clone_size: few; d_call: NA; j_call: TRBJ2-1; cdr3_aa: CASRGRGPAIDEQFF; cdr3_nt: TGTGCCAGCAGGGGGAGAGGTCCAGCGATCGATGAGCAGTTCTTC
v_call: TRBV6-6; clone_size: NA; d_call: NA; j_call: TRBJ2-1; cdr3_aa: CARTPAAGSYNEQFF; cdr3_nt: TGTGCCCGCACCCCGGCTGCCGGCTCCTACAATGAGCAGTTCTTC
v_call: TRBV28; clone_size: NA; d_call: NA; j_call: TRBJ1-5; cdr3_aa: CASSLYWDLPQGNNQPQHF; cdr3_nt: TGTGCCAGCAGTTTGTATTGGGACCTCCCTCAGGGGAACAATCAGCCCCAGCATTTT
v_call: TRBV28; clone_size: few; d_call: TRBD1; j_call: TRBJ2-3; cdr3_aa: CASTTWTGVPDTQYF; cdr3_nt: TGTGCCAGCACAACTTGGACAGGGGTCCCAGATACGCAGTATTTT
v_call: TRBV2; clone_size: NA; d_call: NA; j_call: TRBJ2-7; cdr3_aa: CASSGSSGYEQYF; cdr3_nt: TGTGCCAGCAGTGGCAGTAGTGGATACGAGCAGTACTTC
v_call: TRBV12-3/TRBV12-4; clone_size: many; d_call: NA; j_call: TRBJ1-5; cdr3_aa: CASSPGTFSNQPQHF; cdr3_nt: TGTGCCAGCAGTCCCGGGACCTTTAGCAATCAGCCCCAGCATTTT
v_call: TRBV6-1; clone_size: few; d_call: TRBD1; j_call: TRBJ1-5; cdr3_aa: CASSETGGANQPQHF; cdr3_nt: TGTGCCAGCAGTGAGACAGGGGGCGCGAATCAGCCCCAGCATTTT
v_call: TRBV28; clone_size: few; d_call: NA; j_call: TRBJ1-2; cdr3_aa: CASSEDGWYGYTF; cdr3_nt: TGTGCCAGCAGTGAGGACGGGTGGTATGGCTACACCTTC
v_call: TRBV11-2; clone_size: many; d_call: TRBD1; j_call: TRBJ2-7; cdr3_aa: CASTLSLAVGQGIYEQYF; cdr3_nt: TGTGCCAGCACCCTCTCGTTAGCTGTTGGACAGGGTATTTACGAGCAGTACTTC
v_call: TRBV20-1; clone_size: NA; d_call: TRBD1; j_call: TRBJ2-7; cdr3_aa: CSASSGTGGHEQYF; cdr3_nt: TGCAGTGCTTCTTCCGGGACAGGGGGCCACGAGCAGTACTTC
v_call: TRBV19; clone_size: few; d_call: TRBD1; j_call: TRBJ2-3; cdr3_aa: CASSPELGQDKADTQYF; cdr3_nt: TGTGCCAGTAGCCCGGAGTTAGGACAGGATAAAGCAGATACGCAGTATTTT
v_call: TRBV12-3/TRBV12-4; clone_size: few; d_call: TRBD2; j_call: TRBJ2-5; cdr3_aa: CASSLTSGGRETQYF; cdr3_nt: TGTGCCAGCAGTTTAACTAGCGGGGGCCGGGAGACCCAGTACTTC
v_call: TRBV6-2/TRBV6-3; clone_size: few; d_call: NA; j_call: TRBJ2-7; cdr3_aa: CASRVTGTYEQYF; cdr3_nt: TGTGCCAGCAGAGTGACAGGAACCTACGAGCAGTACTTC
v_call: TRBV2; clone_size: NA; d_call: NA; j_call: TRBJ2-2; cdr3_aa: CASSEYRQDTGELFF; cdr3_nt: TGTGCCAGCAGTGAGTACAGACAAGACACCGGGGAGCTGTTTTTT
v_call: TRBV7-8; clone_size: few; d_call: NA; j_call: TRBJ2-1; cdr3_aa: CASSLSVGGGRVPYNEQFF; cdr3_nt: TGTGCCAGCAGTTTGAGTGTTGGGGGAGGCCGGGTCCCCTACAATGAGCAGTTCTTC
v_call: TRBV4-1; clone_size: few; d_call: NA; j_call: TRBJ1-2; cdr3_aa: CASSQAKTGSYGYTF; cdr3_nt: TGCGCCAGCAGCCAAGCCAAAACAGGGAGCTATGGCTACACCTTC
v_call: TRBV7-2; clone_size: NA; d_call: TRBD1; j_call: TRBJ2-7; cdr3_aa: CASSYPGTGHYEQSF; cdr3_nt: TGTGCCAGCAGCTACCCCGGGACAGGGCACTACGAGCAGTCCTTC
v_call: TRBV6-1; clone_size: few; d_call: NA; j_call: TRBJ2-3; cdr3_aa: CASSELRDTQYF; cdr3_nt: TGTGCCAGCAGTGAATTGCGGGATACGCAGTATTTT
v_call: TRBV7-2; clone_size: many; d_call: NA; j_call: TRBJ2-7; cdr3_aa: CASSLERGWEQYF; cdr3_nt: TGTGCCAGCAGCTTGGAACGAGGTTGGGAGCAGTACTTC
v_call: TRBV6-2/TRBV6-3; clone_size: NA; d_call: NA; j_call: TRBJ2-3; cdr3_aa: CASSKDYQEYF; cdr3_nt: TGTGCCAGCAGTAAGGACTACCAGGAGTATTTT
v_call: TRBV7-6; clone_size: NA; d_call: NA; j_call: TRBJ2-7; cdr3_aa: CASSLGVGRGGSYEQYF; cdr3_nt: TGTGCCAGCAGCTTAGGCGTGGGGCGGGGCGGCTCCTACGAGCAGTACTTC
v_call: TRBV28; clone_size: NA; d_call: NA; j_call: TRBJ2-1; cdr3_aa: CTSTIEGNNEQFF; cdr3_nt: TGTACCAGCACCATCGAGGGCAACAATGAGCAGTTCTTC
v_call: TRBV7-2; clone_size: few; d_call: NA; j_call: TRBJ1-5; cdr3_aa: CASSPNFSNQPQHF; cdr3_nt: TGTGCCAGCAGCCCCAACTTTAGCAATCAGCCCCAGCATTTT
v_call: TRBV15; clone_size: NA; d_call: TRBD2; j_call: TRBJ2-7; cdr3_aa: CATSRGTSGVYEQYF; cdr3_nt: TGTGCCACCAGCAGGGGAACTAGCGGGGTTTACGAGCAGTACTTC
v_call: TRBV18; clone_size: few; d_call: NA; j_call: TRBJ1-1; cdr3_aa: CASSQAMNTEAFF; cdr3_nt: TGTGCCAGCTCACAAGCTATGAACACTGAAGCTTTCTTT
v_call: TRBV11-2; clone_size: NA; d_call: NA; j_call: TRBJ2-1; cdr3_aa: CASSFNSEQFF; cdr3_nt: TGTGCCAGCAGCTTTAATAGTGAGCAGTTCTTC
v_call: TRBV20-1; clone_size: NA; d_call: TRBD2; j_call: TRBJ2-7; cdr3_aa: CSARDGSASGGYEQYF; cdr3_nt: TGCAGTGCTAGAGATGGGTCGGCTAGCGGGGGGTACGAGCAGTACTTC
v_call: TRBV27; clone_size: NA; d_call: NA; j_call: TRBJ2-3; cdr3_aa: CASSLSGSWTDTQYF; cdr3_nt: TGTGCCAGCAGTTTATCGGGGTCTTGGACAGATACGCAGTATTTT
v_call: TRBV4-1; clone_size: few; d_call: NA; j_call: TRBJ1-5; cdr3_aa: CASSQELRYQPQHF; cdr3_nt: TGCGCCAGCAGCCAAGAATTGAGATATCAGCCCCAGCATTTT
v_call: TRBV29-1; clone_size: many; d_call: NA; j_call: TRBJ1-1; cdr3_aa: CSVARSTEAFF; cdr3_nt: TGCAGCGTTGCAAGGAGCACTGAAGCTTTCTTT
v_call: TRBV6-5; clone_size: NA; d_call: TRBD1; j_call: TRBJ1-6; cdr3_aa: CASSSIGQVRFSYNSPLHF; cdr3_nt: TGTGCCAGCAGCTCCATTGGACAGGTAAGATTCTCCTATAATTCACCCCTCCACTTT